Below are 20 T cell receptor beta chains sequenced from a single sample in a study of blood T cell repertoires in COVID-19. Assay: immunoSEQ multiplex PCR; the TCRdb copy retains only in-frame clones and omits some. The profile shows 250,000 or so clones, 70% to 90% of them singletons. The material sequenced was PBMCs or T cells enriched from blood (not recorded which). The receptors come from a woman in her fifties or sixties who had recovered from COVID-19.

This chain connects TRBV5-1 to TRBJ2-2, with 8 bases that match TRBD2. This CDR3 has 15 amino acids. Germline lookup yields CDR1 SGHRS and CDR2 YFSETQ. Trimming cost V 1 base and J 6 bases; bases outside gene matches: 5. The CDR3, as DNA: TGCGCCAGCAGCTTGATGACGCGGGGGGCCGGGGAGCTGTTTTTT. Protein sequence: CASSLMTRGAGELFF.

CDR3 nucleotides: TGTGCCTGGAAGGGGACTAGCGGTGGGGAGACCCAGTACTTC. This encodes CAWKGTSGGETQYF. This sequence joins TRBV30 and TRBJ2-5; 11 bases map to TRBD2. CDR1 and CDR2 from the germline V gene are GTSNPN and SVGIG (reference sequence). The CDR3 runs to 14 residues. J gave up 5 bases and V 4 bases, and 6 bases lay outside the gene matches.

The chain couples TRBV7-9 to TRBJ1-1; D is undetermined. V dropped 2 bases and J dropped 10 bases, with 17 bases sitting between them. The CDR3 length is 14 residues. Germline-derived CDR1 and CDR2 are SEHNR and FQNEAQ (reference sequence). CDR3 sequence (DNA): TGTGCCAGCAGCTTATTGTCCCCTCCGATCGGAGCTTTCTTT. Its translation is CASSLLSPPIGAFF.

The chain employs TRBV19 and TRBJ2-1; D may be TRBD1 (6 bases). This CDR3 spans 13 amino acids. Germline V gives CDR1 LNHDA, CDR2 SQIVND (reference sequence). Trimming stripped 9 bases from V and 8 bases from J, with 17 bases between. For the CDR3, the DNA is TGTGCCAGCAGATCAGGGGTTTGGGATGAGCAGTTCTTC. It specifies CASRSGVWDEQFF.

Here the CDR3 reads CASNVQGARVETQYF. The CDR3 region has the DNA TGTGCCAGCAACGTACAGGGGGCGAGGGTAGAGACCCAGTACTTC. V usage is TRBV7-6 and J usage is TRBJ2-5, with TRBD1 matching 9 bases. J was trimmed by 4 bases and V by 7 bases; bases with no gene match: 10. From germline, CDR1 is SGHVS and CDR2 FNYEAQ. This CDR3 comprises 15 residues.

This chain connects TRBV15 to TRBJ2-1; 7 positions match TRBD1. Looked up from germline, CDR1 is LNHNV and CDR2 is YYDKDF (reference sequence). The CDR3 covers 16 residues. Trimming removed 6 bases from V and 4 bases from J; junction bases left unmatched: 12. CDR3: CATRGVRDRTYNEQFF. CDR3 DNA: TGTGCCACCAGAGGGGTCCGGGACAGAACATACAATGAGCAGTTCTTC.

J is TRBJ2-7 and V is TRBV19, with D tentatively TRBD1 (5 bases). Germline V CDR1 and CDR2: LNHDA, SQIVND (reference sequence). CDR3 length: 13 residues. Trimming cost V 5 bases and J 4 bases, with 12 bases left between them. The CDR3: CASSPLSGYEQYF. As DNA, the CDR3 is TGTGCCAGTAGTCCCCTCTCAGGGTACGAGCAGTACTTC.

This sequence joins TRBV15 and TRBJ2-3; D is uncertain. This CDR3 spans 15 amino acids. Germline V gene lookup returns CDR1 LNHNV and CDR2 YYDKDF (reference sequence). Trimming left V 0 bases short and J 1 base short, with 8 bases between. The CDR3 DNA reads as TGTGCCACCAGCAGAGATTTGGCCGGCACAGATACGCAGTATTTT. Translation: CATSRDLAGTDTQYF.

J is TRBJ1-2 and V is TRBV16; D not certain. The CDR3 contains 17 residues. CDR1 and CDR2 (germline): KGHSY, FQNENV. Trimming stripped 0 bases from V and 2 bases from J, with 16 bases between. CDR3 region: CASSQSSGISPNYGYTF. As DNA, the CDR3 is TGTGCCAGCAGCCAATCGTCGGGGATATCCCCCAACTATGGCTACACCTTC.

The CDR3 DNA is TGTGCCAGCAGCTCCGCCGGGGCTAACTATGGCTACACCTTC. Amino acids: CASSSAGANYGYTF. The chain combines TRBV5-4 with TRBJ1-2; no clear D gene. V was pared by 3 bases and J by 0 bases, with 9 bases between. The CDR3 length is 14 residues. Germline V gene sequence: CDR1 SGHNT, CDR2 YYREEE (reference sequence).

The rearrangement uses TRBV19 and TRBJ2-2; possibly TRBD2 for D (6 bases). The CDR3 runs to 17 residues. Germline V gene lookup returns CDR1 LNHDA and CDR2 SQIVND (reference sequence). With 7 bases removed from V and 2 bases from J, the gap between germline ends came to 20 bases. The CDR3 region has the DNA TGTGCCAGTACCAAAGTGGGACTTTCTCGTAACACCGGGGAGCTGTTTTTT. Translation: CASTKVGLSRNTGELFF.

CDR3 protein: CASSPPNNEQFF. CDR3 DNA sequence: TGTGCCAGCAGCCCACCTAACAATGAGCAGTTCTTC. The chain links TRBV5-4 to TRBJ2-1; D is ambiguous. The length of the CDR3 is 12 residues. Per the germline V gene, CDR1 is SGHNT and CDR2 is YYREEE (reference sequence). Trimming removed 4 bases at V and 5 bases at J, with 7 bases between.

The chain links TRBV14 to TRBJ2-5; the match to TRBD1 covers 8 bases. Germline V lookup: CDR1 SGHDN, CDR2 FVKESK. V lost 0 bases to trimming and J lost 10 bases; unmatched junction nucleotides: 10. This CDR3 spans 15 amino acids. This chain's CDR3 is CASSQDIGQGGGQYF. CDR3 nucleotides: TGTGCCAGCAGCCAAGATATCGGACAGGGAGGTGGCCAGTACTTC.

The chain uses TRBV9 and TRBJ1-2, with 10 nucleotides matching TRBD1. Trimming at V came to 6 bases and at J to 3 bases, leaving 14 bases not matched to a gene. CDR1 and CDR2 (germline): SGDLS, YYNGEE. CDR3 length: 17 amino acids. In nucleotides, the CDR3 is TGTGCCAGCACCCCATGGGACAGGGGATGGCGGGACTATGGCTACACCTTC. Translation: CASTPWDRGWRDYGYTF.

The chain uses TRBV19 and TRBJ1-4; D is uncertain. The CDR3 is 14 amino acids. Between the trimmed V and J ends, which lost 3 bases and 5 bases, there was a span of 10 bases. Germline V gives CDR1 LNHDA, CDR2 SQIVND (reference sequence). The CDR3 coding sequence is TGTGCCAGTAGTATGAGCGTCGTCAATGAAAAACTGTTTTTT. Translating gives CASSMSVVNEKLFF.

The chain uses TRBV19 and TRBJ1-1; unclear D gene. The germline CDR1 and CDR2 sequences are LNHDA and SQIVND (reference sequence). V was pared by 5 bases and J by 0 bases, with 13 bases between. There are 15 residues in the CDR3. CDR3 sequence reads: CASSPGRLMNTEAFF. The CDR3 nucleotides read TGTGCCAGTAGTCCTGGCAGGTTAATGAACACTGAAGCTTTCTTT.

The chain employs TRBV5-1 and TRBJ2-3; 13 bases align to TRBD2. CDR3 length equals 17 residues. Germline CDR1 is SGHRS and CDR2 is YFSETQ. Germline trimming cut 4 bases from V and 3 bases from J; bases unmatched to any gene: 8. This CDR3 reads CASSQGTSGEGTDTQYF. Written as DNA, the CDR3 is TGCGCCAGCAGCCAAGGGACTAGCGGGGAGGGGACAGATACGCAGTATTTT.

CDR3: CASSSPPDRHGYTF. CDR3 sequence (DNA): TGTGCCAGCAGTTCCCCTCCCGACAGGCATGGCTACACCTTC. The rearrangement joins TRBV6-5 to TRBJ1-2, with a tentative D call TRBD1 (6 bases). Germline-derived CDR1 and CDR2 are MNHEY and SVGAGI. The CDR3 runs 14 residues. Trimming cost V 4 bases and J 6 bases, with 15 bases left between them.

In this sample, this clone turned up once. In DNA, the CDR3 is TGTGCCAGCAGTTTTTCGAGGGGGCTTGAAAATTCACCCCTCCACTTT. Encoded protein: CASSFSRGLENSPLHF. The chain couples TRBV28 to TRBJ1-6; 7 positions match TRBD1. Germline CDR1 and CDR2: MDHEN and SYDVKM. The CDR3 has 16 amino acids. V lost 3 bases, J lost 7 bases, and 9 bases stayed unmatched. Full variable domain (remainder filled in from reference TRBV28 and TRBJ1-6): DVKVTQSSRYLVKRTGEKVFLECVQDMDHENMFWYRQDPGLGLRLIYFSYDVKMKEKGDIPEGYSVSREKKERFSLILESASTNQTSMYLCASSFSRGLENSPLHFGNGTRLTVT.

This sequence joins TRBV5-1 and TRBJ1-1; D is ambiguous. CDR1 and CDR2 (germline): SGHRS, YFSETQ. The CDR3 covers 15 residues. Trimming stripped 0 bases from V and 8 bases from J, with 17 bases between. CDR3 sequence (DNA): TGCGCCAGCAGCTTGGCCCTGGCCCCCGGAGCGGAAGCTTTCTTT. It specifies CASSLALAPGAEAFF.